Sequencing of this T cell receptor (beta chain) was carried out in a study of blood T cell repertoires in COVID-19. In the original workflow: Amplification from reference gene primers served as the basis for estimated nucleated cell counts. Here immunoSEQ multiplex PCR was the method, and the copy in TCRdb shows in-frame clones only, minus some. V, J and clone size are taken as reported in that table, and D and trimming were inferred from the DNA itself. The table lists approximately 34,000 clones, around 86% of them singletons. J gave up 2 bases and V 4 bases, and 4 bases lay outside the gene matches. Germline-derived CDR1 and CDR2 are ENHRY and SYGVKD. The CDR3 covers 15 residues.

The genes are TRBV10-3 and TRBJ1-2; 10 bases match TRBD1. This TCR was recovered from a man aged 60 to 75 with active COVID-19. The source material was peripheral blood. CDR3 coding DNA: TGTGCCATCAGTGGGGGACAGGGGTGGAACTATGGCTACACCTTC. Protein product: CAISGGQGWNYGYTF.